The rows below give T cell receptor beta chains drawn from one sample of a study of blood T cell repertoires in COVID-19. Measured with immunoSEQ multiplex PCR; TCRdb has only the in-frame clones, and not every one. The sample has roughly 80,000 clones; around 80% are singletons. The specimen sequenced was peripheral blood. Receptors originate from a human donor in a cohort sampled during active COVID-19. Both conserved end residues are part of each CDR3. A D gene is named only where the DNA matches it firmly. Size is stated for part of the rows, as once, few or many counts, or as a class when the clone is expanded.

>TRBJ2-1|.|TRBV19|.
TGTGCCAGTAGTCCTGACTCGACAGGACGATACAATGAGCAGTTCTTC
CASSPDSTGRYNEQFF
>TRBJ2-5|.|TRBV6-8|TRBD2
TGTGCCAGCAGTTACTCTTGGGCGGGGGAACAAGAGACCCAGTACTTC
CASSYSWAGEQETQYF
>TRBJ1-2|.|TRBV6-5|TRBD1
TGTGCCAGCAGTTACGCTAGACAGGGTGGCTACACCTTC
CASSYARQGGYTF
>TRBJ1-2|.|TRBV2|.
TGTGCCAGCAGAAAATCATCTCCCGGACAGAGATTCTATGGCTACACCTTC
CASRKSSPGQRFYGYTF
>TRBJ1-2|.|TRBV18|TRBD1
TGTGCCAGCTCACCAGGGACAGGGGAAGGCTACACCTTC
CASSPGTGEGYTF
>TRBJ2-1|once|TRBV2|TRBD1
TGTGCCATCCTGACAGGGCCCTTTGATGAGCAGTTCTTC
CAILTGPFDEQFF
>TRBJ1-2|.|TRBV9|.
TGTGCCAGCAGCGTAGCATCGGGAGGGGTCTATGGCTACACCTTC
CASSVASGGVYGYTF
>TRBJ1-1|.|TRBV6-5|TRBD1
TGTGCCAGCAGGACAGGGAATCGCGAAACTGAAGCTTTCTTT
CASRTGNRETEAFF
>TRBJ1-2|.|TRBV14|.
TGTGCCAGCAGCCTCGACAGAAACTATGGCTACACCTTC
CASSLDRNYGYTF
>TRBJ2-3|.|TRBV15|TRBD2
TGTGCCACCGCAGGCCTAGCGGGGGACGATACGCAGTATTTT
CATAGLAGDDTQYF
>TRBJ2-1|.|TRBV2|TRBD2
TGTGCCAGCAGTCCGACTAGCATGGTGAATGAGCAGTTCTTC
CASSPTSMVNEQFF
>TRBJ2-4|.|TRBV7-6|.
TGTGCCAGCAGCTTAGGGGGGCTGGAAAACATTCAGTACTTC
CASSLGGLENIQYF
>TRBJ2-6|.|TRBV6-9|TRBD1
TGTGCCAGCACCCTGGGAGGGGGACAGGGGCCTCCCGGGGCCAACGTCCTGACTTTC
CASTLGGGQGPPGANVLTF
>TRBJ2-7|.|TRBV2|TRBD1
TGTGCCAGGGACAGGGGGAACGAGCAGTACTTC
CARDRGNEQYF
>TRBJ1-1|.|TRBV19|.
TGTGCCAGTAGTCCAGGGACTATGAACACTGAAGCTTTCTTT
CASSPGTMNTEAFF
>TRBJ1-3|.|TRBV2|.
TGTGCCAGCAGGGAGGCCTTCTCTGGAAACACCATATATTTT
CASREAFSGNTIYF
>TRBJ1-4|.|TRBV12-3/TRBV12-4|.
TGTGCCAGCAGTTTAGTCATGGAAAAACTGTTTTTT
CASSLVMEKLFF
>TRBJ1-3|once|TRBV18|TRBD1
TGTGCCAGCTCACCAACGACAGGGACCTCTGGAAACACCATATATTTT
CASSPTTGTSGNTIYF
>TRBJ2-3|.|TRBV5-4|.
TGTGCCAGCAGCTTGAGGCGGGGCCGTACCACAGATACGCAGTATTTT
CASSLRRGRTTDTQYF